This T cell receptor (beta chain) was sequenced in a study of CD8+ T cells in alopecia areata. Across the study: Among treated patients, oral tofacitinib was administered at 5 to 10 mg twice daily. Study results and limitations: Sequenced scalp T cells also include alphabeta T cells resident in normal skin.

The study team obtained lesional scalp punch biopsies and peripheral blood from alopecia areata patients. Sorting of PBMCs yielded the CD4+ and CD8+ T cells. This clone was picked up one time. Its antigen is undetermined. RNA, once extracted, was reverse transcribed into cDNA for use as the sequencing template. Profiling relied on immunoSEQ multiplex PCR, and the TCRdb table lists in-frame clones only, not all of them. The sample lists 150,000 or so clones; around 50% were seen once. The sequence was obtained from a human donor with alopecia areata. The sample in question was CD4+ T cells sorted from blood, obtained at week 0.

This chain's CDR3 is CASSPQGTGKGYGYTF. DNA of the CDR3: TGTGCCAGCAGCCCCCAGGGTACGGGTAAAGGGTATGGCTACACCTTC. The rearrangement joins TRBV9 to TRBJ1-2; TRBD1 might be the D (5 bases). There are 16 residues in the CDR3. Trimming took 4 bases from V and 5 from J, leaving 21 bases between them. Germline V gives CDR1 SGDLS, CDR2 YYNGEE. Complete variable domain (other parts from reference TRBV9 and TRBJ1-2): DSGVTQTPKHLITATGQRVTLRCSPRSGDLSVYWYQQSLDQGLQFLIQYYNGEERAKGNILERFSAQQFPDLHSELNLSSLELGDSALYFCASSPQGTGKGYGYTFGSGTRLTVV.